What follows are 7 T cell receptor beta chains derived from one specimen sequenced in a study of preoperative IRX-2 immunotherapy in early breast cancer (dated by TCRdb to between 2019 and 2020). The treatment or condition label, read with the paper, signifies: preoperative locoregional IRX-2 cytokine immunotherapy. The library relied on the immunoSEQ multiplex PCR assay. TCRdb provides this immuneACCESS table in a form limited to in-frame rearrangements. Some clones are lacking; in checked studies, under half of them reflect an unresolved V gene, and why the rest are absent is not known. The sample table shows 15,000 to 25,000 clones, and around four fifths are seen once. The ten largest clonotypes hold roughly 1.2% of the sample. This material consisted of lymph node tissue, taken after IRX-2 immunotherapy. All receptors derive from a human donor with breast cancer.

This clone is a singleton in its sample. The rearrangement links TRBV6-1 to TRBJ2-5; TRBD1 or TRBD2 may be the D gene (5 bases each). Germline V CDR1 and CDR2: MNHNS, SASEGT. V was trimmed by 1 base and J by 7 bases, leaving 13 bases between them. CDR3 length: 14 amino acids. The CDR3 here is CASSEERGRGTQYF. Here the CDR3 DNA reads TGTGCCAGCAGTGAAGAGAGGGGTCGAGGGACCCAGTACTTC.

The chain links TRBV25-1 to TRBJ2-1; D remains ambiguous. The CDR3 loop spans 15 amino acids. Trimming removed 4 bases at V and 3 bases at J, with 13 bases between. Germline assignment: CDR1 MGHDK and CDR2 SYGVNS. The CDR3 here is CASSAPIGYYNEQFF. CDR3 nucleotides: TGTGCCAGCAGTGCCCCGATCGGATACTACAATGAGCAGTTCTTC.

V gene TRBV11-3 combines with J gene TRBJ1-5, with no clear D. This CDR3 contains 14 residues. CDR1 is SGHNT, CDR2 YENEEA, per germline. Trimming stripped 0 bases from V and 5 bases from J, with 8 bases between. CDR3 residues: CASSLEAGDQPQHF. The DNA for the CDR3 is TGTGCCAGCAGCTTAGAAGCCGGGGATCAGCCCCAGCATTTT.

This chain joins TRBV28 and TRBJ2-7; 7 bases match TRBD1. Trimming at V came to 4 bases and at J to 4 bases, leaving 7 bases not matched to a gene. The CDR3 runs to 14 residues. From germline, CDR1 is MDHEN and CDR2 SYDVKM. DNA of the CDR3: TGTGCCAGCAGTTCCGCGACAGGGAGATACGAGCAGTACTTC. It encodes CASSSATGRYEQYF.

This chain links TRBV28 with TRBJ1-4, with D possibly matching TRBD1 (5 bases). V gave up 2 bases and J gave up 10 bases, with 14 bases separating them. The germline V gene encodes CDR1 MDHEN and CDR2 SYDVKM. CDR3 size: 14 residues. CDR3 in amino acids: CASSLAAGSRKLFF. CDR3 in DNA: TGTGCCAGCAGTTTAGCGGCAGGGTCACGAAAACTGTTTTTT.

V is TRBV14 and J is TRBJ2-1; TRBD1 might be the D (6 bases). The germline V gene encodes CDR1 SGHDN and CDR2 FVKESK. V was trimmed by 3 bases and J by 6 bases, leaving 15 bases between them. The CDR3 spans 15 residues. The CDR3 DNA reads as TGTGCCAGCAGCCAGGGGGCGGGCGGGTCCAATGAGCAGTTCTTC. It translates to CASSQGAGGSNEQFF.

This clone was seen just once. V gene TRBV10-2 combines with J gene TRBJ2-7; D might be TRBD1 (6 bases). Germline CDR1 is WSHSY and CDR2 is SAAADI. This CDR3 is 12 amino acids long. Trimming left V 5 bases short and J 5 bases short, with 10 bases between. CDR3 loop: CASSTGSHEQYF. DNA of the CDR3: TGCGCCAGCAGTACAGGGAGCCACGAGCAGTACTTC.